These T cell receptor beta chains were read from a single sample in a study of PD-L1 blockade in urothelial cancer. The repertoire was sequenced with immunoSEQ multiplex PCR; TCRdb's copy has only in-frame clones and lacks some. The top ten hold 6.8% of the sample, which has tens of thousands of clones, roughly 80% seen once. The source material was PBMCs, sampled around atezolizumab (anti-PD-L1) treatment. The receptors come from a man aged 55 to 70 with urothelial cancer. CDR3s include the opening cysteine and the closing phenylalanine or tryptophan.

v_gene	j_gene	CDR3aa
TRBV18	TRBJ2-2	CASSPPGVRNTGELFF
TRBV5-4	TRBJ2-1	CASSTRAGGGAGNEQFF
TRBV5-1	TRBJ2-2	CASNELTGENTGELFF
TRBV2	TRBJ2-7	CASSMTGAPYEQYF
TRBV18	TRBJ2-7	CASSPGTGYEQYF
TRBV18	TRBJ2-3	CASSPATGTGGADTQYF
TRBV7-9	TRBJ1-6	CASSSPGQEDSPLHF
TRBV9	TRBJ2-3	CASSVNLQDTQYF
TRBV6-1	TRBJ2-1	CASSAGLADYNEQFF
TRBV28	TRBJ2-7	CASSSLAGGVSYEQYF
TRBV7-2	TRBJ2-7	CASSFTGTGGVEQYF
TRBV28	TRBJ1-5	CASIVTGFNQPQHF
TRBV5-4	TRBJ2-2	CASSLEAGQTNTGELFF
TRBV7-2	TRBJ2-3	CASSNRGTQYF
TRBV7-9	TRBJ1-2	CASSSGANYGYTF
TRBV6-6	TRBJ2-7	CASSNSLRGQYF
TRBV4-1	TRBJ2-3	CASSYLADSTDTQYF
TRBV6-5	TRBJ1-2	CASRQSGYGYTF
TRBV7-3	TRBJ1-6	CASSLDKSYNSPLHF
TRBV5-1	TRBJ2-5	CASSLAGTRQETQYF
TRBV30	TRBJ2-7	CAWSAGGGTLEQYF
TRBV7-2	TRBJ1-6	CASSGDNLYNSPLHF
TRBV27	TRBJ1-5	CASSFPGVVCNQPQHF
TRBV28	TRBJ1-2	CASSLPTGTGDYGYTF
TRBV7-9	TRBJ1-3	CASRSQGALDTIYF
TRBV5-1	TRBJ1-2	CASSLYQGNYGYTF
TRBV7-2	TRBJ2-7	CASSLGGADTYEQYF
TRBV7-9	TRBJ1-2	CASSPAGAHTF
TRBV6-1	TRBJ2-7	CASRDFYEQYF
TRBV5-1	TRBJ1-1	CASKPQGGTEAFF
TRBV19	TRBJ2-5	CASSAGQGGETQYF
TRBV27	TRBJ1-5	CASSPDRDQPQHF
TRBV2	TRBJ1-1	CASSVGRAMAFF
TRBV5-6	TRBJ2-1	CASSWRGGVYNEQFF